The rows below give T cell receptor beta chains drawn from one sample of a study of T cell repertoires in cytomegalovirus infection. MiXCR, run by TCRdb on the reads, gives a single entry per CDR3 protein. The sample holds approximately 1,000,000 distinct CDR3 sequences, roughly 30% seen once. Their antigens are not known. This specimen consisted of cultured CD8+ T cells from PBMCs, obtained from culture after CMV antigen stimulation. The source is a human donor in good health (CMV status not recorded). Some clones in this sample may be carry-over from other donors' samples. CDR3s include the opening cysteine and the closing phenylalanine or tryptophan. A D gene is named only where the DNA matches it firmly. Clone size appears in some rows only: once, few, many, or a class for an expanded clone.

d_call	clone_size	v_call	j_call	cdr3_nt	cdr3_aa
TRBD1	-	TRBV7-9	TRBJ1-2	TGTGCCAGCAGTTTTACAGGGGAACGGGGCTATGGCTACACCTTC	CASSFTGERGYGYTF
-	many	TRBV10-2	TRBJ1-1	TGCGCCAGCACGTGGGGGAACACTGAAGCTTTCTTT	CASTWGNTEAFF
TRBD2	-	TRBV27	TRBJ2-3	TGTGCCAGCAGTTTAGGGGCGGGGGGCCTAAGAGATACGCAGTATTTT	CASSLGAGGLRDTQYF
-	-	TRBV6-2/TRBV6-3	TRBJ2-1	TGTGCCAGCAGCTCCGCGGGGGCCGCCCTGGAGCAGTTCTTC	CASSSAGAALEQFF
-	-	TRBV5-6	TRBJ2-3	TGTGCCAGCAGCACGGGGAGGCCGTCAGATACGCAGTATTTT	CASSTGRPSDTQYF
-	-	TRBV5-1	TRBJ1-2	TGCGCCAGCAGCTTGGATCTGGGTTTGAACTATGGCTACACCTTC	CASSLDLGLNYGYTF
-	few	TRBV2	TRBJ2-1	TGTGCCAGCATCGGGGCCAACAATGAGCAGTTCTTC	CASIGANNEQFF
-	-	TRBV7-9	TRBJ1-4	TGTGCCAGCAACTTAGGAGGACCCTCCAGGGAAAAACTGTTTTTT	CASNLGGPSREKLFF
TRBD1	-	TRBV28	TRBJ2-7	TGTGCCAGCAGTTCACCGGGACAGGGGATAACCTACGAGCAGTACTTC	CASSSPGQGITYEQYF
-	once	TRBV4-2	TRBJ2-1	TGTGCCAGCAGCCAAGATTCGGCCCTTTACTACAATGAGCAGTTCTTC	CASSQDSALYYNEQFF
TRBD1	-	TRBV10-3	TRBJ2-7	TGTGCCATCAGTAGGGCGGGACAGGGGGCCGGCGAGCAGTACTTC	CAISRAGQGAGEQYF
-	few	TRBV20-1	TRBJ1-6	TGCAGTGCTGGATCACAGGAGAGCTCCTATAATTCACCCCTCCACTTT	CSAGSQESSYNSPLHF
TRBD1	-	TRBV12-5	TRBJ2-7	TGTGCTAGTGTCCCGGACAGGGGCGAGGCCTACGAGCAGTACTTC	CASVPDRGEAYEQYF
-	-	TRBV2	TRBJ2-5	TGTGCCAGCACCCTACCGCGACAGCTTCAAGAGACCCAGTACTTC	CASTLPRQLQETQYF
-	few	TRBV6-2/TRBV6-3	TRBJ1-1	TGTGCCAGCAGTTACGACCGAACGGGTCACACTGAAGCTTTCTTT	CASSYDRTGHTEAFF
TRBD1	few	TRBV15	TRBJ2-2	TGTGCCACCAGCAGAGTTCGCCAGGGGGCATCCGGGGAGCTGTTTTTT	CATSRVRQGASGELFF
TRBD2	-	TRBV19	TRBJ2-1	TGTGCCAGTAGTGTTGAGCGGGGGGCTCTAAACAATGAGCAGTTCTTC	CASSVERGALNNEQFF
-	-	TRBV6-2/TRBV6-3	TRBJ2-2	TGTGCCAGCAGTTACATGTGGGGGGCCACCGGGGAGCTGTTTTTT	CASSYMWGATGELFF
-	-	TRBV19	TRBJ2-5	TGTGCCAGTAGTATCCTCGGGACTGAGGAGACCCAGTACTTC	CASSILGTEETQYF
-	-	TRBV6-2/TRBV6-3	TRBJ1-5	TGTGCCAGCAGCCCCCATTGGCAGCCCCAGCATTTT	CASSPHWQPQHF
-	few	TRBV9	TRBJ2-1	TGTGCCAGCAGCGTCGATCCCCCCTGGGGGCTAACCTACAATGAGCAGTTCTTC	CASSVDPPWGLTYNEQFF
-	-	TRBV6-2/TRBV6-3	TRBJ1-1	TGTGCCAACAGTTATGGCGGCACGGGAGGGGCTGAAGCTTTCTTT	CANSYGGTGGAEAFF
-	-	TRBV12-3/TRBV12-4	TRBJ1-3	TGTGCCAGCAGGTTAGGACGGATGAACACCATATATTTT	CASRLGRMNTIYF
TRBD1	-	TRBV12-3/TRBV12-4	TRBJ1-2	TGTGCCAGCAGCCCTCCGGGACAGGGAATCTATGGCTACACCTTC	CASSPPGQGIYGYTF
-	-	TRBV7-2	TRBJ2-7	TGTGCCAGCAGCGTAGGGTTAGCCCCCTCCTACGAGCAGTACTTC	CASSVGLAPSYEQYF
TRBD1	few	TRBV6-1	TRBJ2-4	TGTGCCAGCAGTCAGGGACAGGGGGTAGCCAAAAACATTCAGTACTTC	CASSQGQGVAKNIQYF
TRBD1	-	TRBV7-6	TRBJ1-2	TGTGTCAGCAGCGTGGGACAGGGATATGGCTACACCTTC	CVSSVGQGYGYTF
TRBD2	-	TRBV4-1	TRBJ2-1	TGCGCCAGCAGCCAAGCCCTGGGACTAGCGGCCTGGGATGAGCAGTTCTTC	CASSQALGLAAWDEQFF
TRBD2	few	TRBV10-1	TRBJ2-7	TGCGCCAGCAGCCCCCCGGGGGGAAACGAGCAGTACTTC	CASSPPGGNEQYF
TRBD1	-	TRBV2	TRBJ1-1	TGTGCCACCTTACTCAGGGGGCGGGAAGCTTTCTTT	CATLLRGREAFF
TRBD1	few	TRBV4-1	TRBJ2-2	TGCGCCAGCAGCTATTCCCAGGGGGTTGACGGGGAGCTGTTTTTT	CASSYSQGVDGELFF
-	-	TRBV15	TRBJ1-2	TGTGCCACCAGCAGAGAGGCGGCAGACCCTAACTATGGCTACACCTTC	CATSREAADPNYGYTF
TRBD2	few	TRBV12-5	TRBJ2-1	TGTGCTAGTGGCCGCGGGGGTTTTGATGAGCAGTTCTTC	CASGRGGFDEQFF
TRBD1	-	TRBV27	TRBJ1-1	TGTGTCAGCAGTCAAGGACAGGGGGCCATGAACACTGAAGCTTTCTTT	CVSSQGQGAMNTEAFF
TRBD1	-	TRBV4-2	TRBJ1-2	TGTGCCAGCAGCCAAAGGGACAGGGGGCTTTCTGGCTACACCTTC	CASSQRDRGLSGYTF
TRBD2	many	TRBV7-9	TRBJ2-1	TGTGCCAGCAGCCACGGGGGGGCTCCGCGGAATGAGCAGTTCTTC	CASSHGGAPRNEQFF
TRBD1	many	TRBV7-6	TRBJ2-1	TGTGCCAGCAGCCCAGGGACAGCTACCTACAATGAGCAGTTCTTC	CASSPGTATYNEQFF
-	-	TRBV7-4	TRBJ2-1	TGTGCCAGCAGCTTAGCTGGCAGTCACGGCAATGAGCAGTTCTTC	CASSLAGSHGNEQFF
-	-	TRBV7-9	TRBJ1-2	TGTGCCAGCAGCCCCCAAAGCGGGGACTTTTATGGCTACACCTTC	CASSPQSGDFYGYTF
-	few	TRBV5-6	TRBJ1-1	TGTGCCAGCAGCGGGGGGGGCAGGTGGGGCACTGAAGCTTTCTTT	CASSGGGRWGTEAFF
TRBD2	-	TRBV6-5	TRBJ2-7	TGTGCCAGCAGTCCACCCCAGGAGCGACCAGCGGGGGGGCCTCGGTACGAGCAGTACTTC	CASSPPQERPAGGPRYEQYF
-	-	TRBV10-3	TRBJ2-5	TGTGCCATCAGTGGATGGCGCGAGACCCAGTACTTC	CAISGWRETQYF
-	-	TRBV6-1	TRBJ1-2	TGTGCCACCTTAAAGCAAGTGGGGGTGCACTATGGCTACACCTTC	CATLKQVGVHYGYTF
TRBD1	many	TRBV7-2	TRBJ2-2	TGTGCCAGCAGAGGATCTCCGGGACAGGGGAACACCGGGGAGCTGTTTTTT	CASRGSPGQGNTGELFF
TRBD1	few	TRBV12-5	TRBJ2-2	TGTGCTAGTGGTTTCGTGACAGGGGGGAATCCCGGGGAGCTGTTTTTT	CASGFVTGGNPGELFF
-	-	TRBV7-9	TRBJ1-5	TGTGCCAGCAGCTTAGGCGGCACCGATCAGCCCCAGCATTTT	CASSLGGTDQPQHF
TRBD1	-	TRBV7-9	TRBJ2-7	TGTGCCAGCAGCGCCCGGGACAGGGGGACCTACGAGCAGTACTTC	CASSARDRGTYEQYF
-	-	TRBV27	TRBJ2-5	TGTGCCTCCTCCCCCCCAGGACACTTTAAAGAGACCCAGTACTTC	CASSPPGHFKETQYF
-	few	TRBV6-1	TRBJ1-1	TGTGCCAGCAGTTCGTACCCTACAGGGATAGGGAACACTGAAGCTTTCTTT	CASSSYPTGIGNTEAFF
-	once	TRBV5-5	TRBJ2-1	TGTGCCAGCAGCCCGGTACACAGGGGACTATACAATGAGCAGTTCTTC	CASSPVHRGLYNEQFF
TRBD2	few	TRBV6-6	TRBJ2-5	TGTGCCAGCAGTTACTCGTCGGGGGGGCCAGAGACCCAGTACTTC	CASSYSSGGPETQYF
TRBD1	-	TRBV28	TRBJ1-5	TGTGCCAGCAGTTTCCCCACAGGGGAGAGGGGTAAGCCCCAGCATTTT	CASSFPTGERGKPQHF
-	-	TRBV5-6	TRBJ1-2	TGTGCCAGCAGCGTTACAGGCCGGAGTAACTATGGCTACACCTTC	CASSVTGRSNYGYTF
TRBD2	-	TRBV4-2	TRBJ2-3	TGTGCCAGCAGCCAACCGGGACTAGCGGGGGCCGGAGATACGCAGTATTTT	CASSQPGLAGAGDTQYF
TRBD1	-	TRBV28	TRBJ2-5	TGTGCCAGCAGCCTGACTGGGACAGTCCAAGAGACCCAGTACTTC	CASSLTGTVQETQYF